This T cell receptor beta chain is drawn from a study of T cells in Graves' hyperthyroidism and ophthalmopathy. This clonotype came up many times. It was RNA transcripts that yielded the amplified TCR beta CDR3 regions. The primer set for the first-round RT-PCR of the TCR CDR3 was HTBI. From the multiplex PCR reads, TCRdb called clonotypes with MiXCR, one entry per CDR3 protein. This table has 500,000 or so distinct CDR3 sequences, 15% to 20% appearing once. V lost 4 bases and J lost 4; bases outside the gene matches: 6. The V gene's germline CDR1 is LGHDT and CDR2 YNNKEL (reference sequence). The CDR3 contains 15 residues.

The receptor was derived from a woman younger than 45 with Graves' ophthalmopathy. The specimen was blood. The chain couples TRBV3-1 to TRBJ2-3; 9 nucleotides match TRBD2. The CDR3 bases are TGTGCCAGCAGCCCCCCGGGACTAGCAGCAGATACGCAGTATTTT. Translating it yields CASSPPGLAADTQYF.